Presented here are 20 T cell receptor beta chains from one specimen sequenced in a study of cytomegalovirus exposure and HLA in healthy donors. PCR amplification relied on 60 Vbeta primers (plus 13 Jbeta primers). The repertoire was sequenced with immunoSEQ multiplex PCR; TCRdb's copy has only in-frame clones and lacks some. The top ten clones hold less than 2% of a sample with about 31,000 clones, 44% of them seen once. Sequencing was done on a sample of PBMCs. These receptors were taken from a woman between 45 and 60 years old in good health and CMV-seronegative.

This clone was found a few times. The chain employs TRBV6-5 and TRBJ2-3, with 12 positions matching TRBD2. V trimming: 2 bases; J trimming: 6 bases; junction bases outside the gene matches: 3. The CDR3 totals 15 residues. Germline V gene sequence: CDR1 MNHEY, CDR2 SVGAGI. The CDR3 reads CASSYPGLAGDTQYF. CDR3 coding DNA: TGTGCCAGCAGTTACCCTGGACTAGCGGGGGATACGCAGTATTTT.

The chain's CDR3 is CASRRQERDTEAFF. The CDR3 bases are TGTGCCAGCAGGAGACAGGAGAGGGACACTGAAGCTTTCTTT. The chain combines TRBV27 with TRBJ1-1; TRBD1 might be the D (6 bases). The length of the CDR3 is 14 residues. V was pared by 6 bases and J by 3 bases, with 14 bases between. The germline gives CDR1 MNHEY, CDR2 SMNVEV (reference sequence).

This clone was seen a few times. This rearrangement joins TRBV5-1 to TRBJ2-7, with D possibly TRBD1 on 5 matching bases. Trimming shortened V by 6 bases and J by 0 bases, and 13 bases separated the two germline ends. There are 14 residues in the CDR3. Germline CDR1 and CDR2: SGHRS and YFSETQ. The CDR3 reads CASTPMDTSYEQYF. The DNA for the CDR3 is TGCGCCAGCACCCCTATGGACACCTCCTACGAGCAGTACTTC.

This clone has more than one count but fewer than ten. The chain uses TRBV19 and TRBJ1-4; no clear D. The CDR3 consists of 13 residues. The V and J ends lost 3 bases and 6 bases respectively, with 8 bases between them. Looked up from germline, CDR1 is LNHDA and CDR2 is SQIVND (reference sequence). CDR3 protein: CASSMGTYEKLFF. The CDR3 bases are TGTGCCAGTAGTATGGGCACGTATGAAAAACTGTTTTTT.

This clone was recorded a few times. CDR3 DNA: TGTGCCAGCAGCTTCCGGACAGGGTATGGGGTGACTGGAAACACCATATATTTT. Its protein is CASSFRTGYGVTGNTIYF. This rearrangement joins TRBV11-2 to TRBJ1-3, with 8 bases fitting TRBD1. This CDR3 has 18 amino acids. V trimming: 3 bases; J trimming: 2 bases; junction bases outside the gene matches: 12. From germline, CDR1 is SGHAT and CDR2 FQNNGV. The whole variable domain, filled in from reference TRBV11-2 and TRBJ1-3, reads EAGVAQSPRYKIIEKRQSVAFWCNPISGHATLYWYQQILGQGPKLLIQFQNNGVVDDSQLPKDRFSAERLKGVDSTLKIQPAKLEDSAVYLCASSFRTGYGVTGNTIYFGEGSWLTVV.

This clone has a handful of counts. The chain combines TRBV4-2 with TRBJ2-3; D is perhaps TRBD1 (5 bases). Germline lookup yields CDR1 LGHNA and CDR2 YNFKEQ. This CDR3 region has 13 residues. V lost 0 bases and J lost 8, with 9 bases in between. Written as DNA, the CDR3 is TGTGCCAGCAGCCAAGAGGGTCAGGGTACGCAGTATTTT. It encodes CASSQEGQGTQYF.

The J gene is TRBJ2-7, the V gene TRBV15; the match to TRBD1 covers 9 bases. With V trimmed by 4 bases and J by 4 bases, 8 bases remained unmatched. This CDR3 region has 15 residues. Germline V gene sequence: CDR1 LNHNV, CDR2 YYDKDF (reference sequence). This chain's CDR3 is CATSTTRTGAYEQYF. Written as DNA, the CDR3 is TGTGCCACCAGCACAACTCGGACAGGGGCGTACGAGCAGTACTTC.

V is TRBV12-5 and J is TRBJ1-2, with D perhaps TRBD1 (5 bases). Germline V gene sequence: CDR1 LGHNT, CDR2 FRNRAP. The CDR3 has 15 amino acids. The germline V and J ends were trimmed by 5 bases and 4 bases, with 17 bases remaining between them. The CDR3 DNA reads TGTGCTAGTGGTGCCTGGGGCGGGAGTAGCTATGGCTACACCTTC. Residues: CASGAWGGSSYGYTF.

This clone has just a few counts. The J gene is TRBJ2-2, the V gene TRBV11-3, with TRBD2 matching over 8 bases. V lost 0 bases to trimming and J lost 7 bases; unmatched junction nucleotides: 7. The germline CDR1 and CDR2 sequences are SGHNT and YENEEA. This CDR3 comprises 16 residues. DNA for the CDR3: TGTGCCAGCAGCTTAGACGGGGGGGCATCCGTCGGGGAGCTGTTTTTT. Amino acids: CASSLDGGASVGELFF.

V gene TRBV2 combines with J gene TRBJ2-7; the D is unclear. With 6 bases removed from V and 7 bases from J, the gap between germline ends came to 10 bases. The CDR3 is 11 residues long. Germline values: CDR1 SNHLY, CDR2 FYNNEI. The CDR3, as DNA: TGTGCCAGCAGGCCTCTGAGGGAGCAGTACTTC. This codes for CASRPLREQYF.

This clone was found a few times. This sequence joins TRBV27 and TRBJ1-3; the match to TRBD1 covers 10 bases. The J segment lost 0 bases and the V segment lost 8 bases, leaving 7 bases of the junction unmatched. CDR3 size: 16 residues. Germline values: CDR1 MNHEY, CDR2 SMNVEV (reference sequence). The CDR3 is CASGRQGADSGNTIYF. In nucleotides, the CDR3 is TGTGCCAGCGGGAGACAGGGGGCCGACTCTGGAAACACCATATATTTT.

This clone occurred a few times. The junction and the germline gene differ at one end; a read error may be behind it. The chain joins TRBV7-9 to TRBJ2-3, with TRBD2 identical over 16 bases. CDR1 and CDR2 from the germline V gene are SEHNR and FQNEAQ (reference sequence). The CDR3 is made up of 18 amino acids. CDR3 in DNA: TGTTCCAGCAGCGGGACTAGCGGGAGGGCCAGAGGGGCAGATACGCAGTATTTT. Encoded protein: CSSSGTSGRARGADTQYF.

This clone was detected only a few times. The CDR3 is CASSEGRGQGAPGGYTF. In DNA, the CDR3 is TGCGCCAGCAGTGAAGGAAGAGGGCAGGGGGCGCCGGGTGGCTACACCTTC. The genes are TRBV10-1 and TRBJ1-2; 8 positions agree with TRBD1. CDR1 and CDR2 from the germline V gene are WNHNN and SYGVQD (reference sequence). The CDR3 covers 17 residues. V lost 3 bases and J lost 7; bases outside the gene matches: 16.

The chain employs TRBV30 and TRBJ2-7; D perhaps matches TRBD2 (6 bases). V was trimmed by 4 bases and J by 3 bases, leaving 10 bases between them. This CDR3 spans 12 amino acids. The germline gives CDR1 GTSNPN, CDR2 SVGIG (reference sequence). The chain's CDR3 is CAWTLGGYEQYF. The CDR3 DNA sequence: TGTGCCTGGACCCTCGGGGGCTACGAGCAGTACTTC.

The chain employs TRBV19 and TRBJ2-1; 8 bases line up with TRBD2. This CDR3 is 16 amino acids long. The V and J ends lost 3 bases and 0 bases, in that order; junction bases with no gene match: 4. Germline CDR1 and CDR2: LNHDA and SQIVND (reference sequence). The CDR3 loop is CASSIHAGGSYNEQFF. The CDR3 bases are TGTGCCAGTAGTATCCATGCGGGGGGCTCCTACAATGAGCAGTTCTTC.

The V gene is TRBV2, the J gene TRBJ1-1, with 7 nucleotides matching TRBD1. Germline assignment: CDR1 SNHLY and CDR2 FYNNEI. The CDR3 contains 16 residues. V was clipped by 5 bases and J by 2 bases; unmatched bases: 11. The chain's CDR3 is CASSQQGFGVNTEAFF. The CDR3 nucleotides are TGTGCCAGCAGTCAACAGGGGTTTGGGGTAAACACTGAAGCTTTCTTT.

This clone came up a few times. The chain is built from TRBV7-9 and TRBJ1-2, with a tentative D call TRBD1 (6 bases). CDR3 length: 15 amino acids. Trimming stripped 1 base from V and 8 bases from J, with 17 bases between. CDR1 is SEHNR, CDR2 FQNEAQ, per germline (reference sequence). Here the CDR3 reads CASSLESGTHSGYTF. In DNA, the CDR3 is TGTGCCAGCAGCTTAGAGTCCGGGACACATTCCGGCTACACCTTC.

This clone was counted a few times. This chain joins TRBV5-4 and TRBJ2-2; TRBD2 might be the D (7 bases). Germline-derived CDR1 and CDR2 are SGHNT and YYREEE (reference sequence). The CDR3 consists of 15 residues. Between the trimmed V and J ends, which lost 3 bases and 2 bases, there was a span of 11 bases. The CDR3 bases are TGTGCCAGCAGCTCGGGGGGCCCAAACACCGGGGAGCTGTTTTTT. It yields the protein CASSSGGPNTGELFF.

The rearrangement uses TRBV7-6 and TRBJ2-7; D not resolved. Germline values: CDR1 SGHVS, CDR2 FNYEAQ. With 4 bases removed from V and 3 bases from J, the gap between germline ends came to 13 bases. The CDR3 is 14 amino acids. The CDR3 spells CASSSLWSYYEQYF. In DNA form, the CDR3 reads TGTGCCAGCAGCTCCCTGTGGAGCTACTACGAGCAGTACTTC.

The chain couples TRBV30 to TRBJ2-1; D perhaps matches TRBD1 (5 bases). V lost 1 base and J lost 7, with 5 bases in between. This CDR3 has 11 residues. From germline, CDR1 is GTSNPN and CDR2 SVGIG (reference sequence). As DNA, the CDR3 is TGTGCCTGGAGTGACAGGAATGAGCAGTTCTTC. Amino acids: CAWSDRNEQFF.